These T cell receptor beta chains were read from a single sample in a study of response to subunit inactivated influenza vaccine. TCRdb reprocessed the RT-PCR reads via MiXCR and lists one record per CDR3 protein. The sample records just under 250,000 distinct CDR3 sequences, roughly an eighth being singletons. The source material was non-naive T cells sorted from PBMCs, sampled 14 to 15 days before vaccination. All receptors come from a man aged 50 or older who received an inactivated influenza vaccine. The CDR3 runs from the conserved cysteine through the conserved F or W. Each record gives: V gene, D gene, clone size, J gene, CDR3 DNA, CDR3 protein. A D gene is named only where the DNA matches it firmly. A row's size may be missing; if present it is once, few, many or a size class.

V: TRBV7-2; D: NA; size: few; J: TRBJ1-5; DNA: TGTGCCAGCAGCCTAACGGGGACTCAGCCCCAGCATTTT; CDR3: CASSLTGTQPQHF
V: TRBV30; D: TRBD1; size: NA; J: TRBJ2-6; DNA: TGTGCCTGGAGGGCCGCGGGACAGGGAACCTCTGGGGCCAACGTCCTGACTTTC; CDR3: CAWRAAGQGTSGANVLTF
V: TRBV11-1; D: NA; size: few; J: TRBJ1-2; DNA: TGTGCCAGCAGCTCTAAGAGGGGACCCTATGGCTACACCTTC; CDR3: CASSSKRGPYGYTF
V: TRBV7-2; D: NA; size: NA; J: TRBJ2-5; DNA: TGTGCCAGCAGCTCCACTAGCCCTCGACTAGTTGAGACCCAGTACTTC; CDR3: CASSSTSPRLVETQYF
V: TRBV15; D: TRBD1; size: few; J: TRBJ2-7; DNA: TGTGCCACCAGCCGGGGACAGGGCTCCTACGAGCAGTACTTC; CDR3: CATSRGQGSYEQYF
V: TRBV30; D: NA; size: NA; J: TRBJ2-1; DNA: TGTGCCTGGAGTGTTGGGGTGAACTACAATGAGCAGTTCTTC; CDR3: CAWSVGVNYNEQFF
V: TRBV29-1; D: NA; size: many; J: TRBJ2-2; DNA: TGCAGCGTTGAAGTAGGGTACACCGGGGAGCTGTTTTTT; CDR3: CSVEVGYTGELFF
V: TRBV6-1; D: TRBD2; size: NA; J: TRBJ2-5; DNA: TGTGCCAGCACCCGACGGGGGGGCCCTGGGACCCAGTACTTC; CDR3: CASTRRGGPGTQYF
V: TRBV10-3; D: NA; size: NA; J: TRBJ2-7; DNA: TGTGCCATCAGTGAGTCTCAAGGTCACTACGAGCAGTACTTC; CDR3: CAISESQGHYEQYF
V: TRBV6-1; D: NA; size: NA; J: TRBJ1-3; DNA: TGTGCCAGCAGTGAATCGAGAAACACCATATATTTT; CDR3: CASSESRNTIYF
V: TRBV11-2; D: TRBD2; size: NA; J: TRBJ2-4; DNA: TGTGCCAGCAGGGCTCCGGGAGGAAGCAAAAACATTCAGTACTTC; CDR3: CASRAPGGSKNIQYF
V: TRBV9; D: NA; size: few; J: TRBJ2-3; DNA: TGTGCCAGCAGCCCCGGGGACCAAAGTCCGCAGTATTTT; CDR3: CASSPGDQSPQYF
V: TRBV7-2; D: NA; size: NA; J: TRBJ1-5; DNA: TGTGCCAGCAGCTTCCAAAGCGATCAGCCCCAGCATTTT; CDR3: CASSFQSDQPQHF
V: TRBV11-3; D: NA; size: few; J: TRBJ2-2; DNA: TGTGCCAGCAGCGGAGGGGGACCGTCGGGCACCGGGGAGCTGTTTTTT; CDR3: CASSGGGPSGTGELFF
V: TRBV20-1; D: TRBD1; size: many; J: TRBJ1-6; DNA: TGCAGTGCTGGACAGGGGGCGTCGAATTCACCCCTCCACTTT; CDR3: CSAGQGASNSPLHF
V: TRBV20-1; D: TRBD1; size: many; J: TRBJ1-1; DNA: TGCAGTGCTCCAAGAGACAGTCCCTCAGGGGGTCTGAACACTGAAGCTTTCTTT; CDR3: CSAPRDSPSGGLNTEAFF
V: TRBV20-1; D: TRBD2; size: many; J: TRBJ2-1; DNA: TGCAGTGCTCCCTCACGTAGCGGGAGGTTCGGGAATGAGCAGTTCTTC; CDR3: CSAPSRSGRFGNEQFF